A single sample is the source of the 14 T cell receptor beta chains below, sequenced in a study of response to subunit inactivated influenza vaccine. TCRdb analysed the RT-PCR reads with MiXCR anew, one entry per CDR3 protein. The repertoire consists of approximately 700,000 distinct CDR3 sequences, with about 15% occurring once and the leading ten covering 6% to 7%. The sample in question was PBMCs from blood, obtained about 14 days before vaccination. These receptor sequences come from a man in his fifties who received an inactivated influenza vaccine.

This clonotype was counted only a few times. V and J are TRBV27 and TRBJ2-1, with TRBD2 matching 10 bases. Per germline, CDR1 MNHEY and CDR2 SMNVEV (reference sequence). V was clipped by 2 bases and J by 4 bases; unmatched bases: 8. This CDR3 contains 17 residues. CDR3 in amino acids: CASSLLAGVQAYNEQFF. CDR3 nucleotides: TGTGCCAGCAGTTTACTAGCGGGGGTACAAGCTTACAATGAGCAGTTCTTC.

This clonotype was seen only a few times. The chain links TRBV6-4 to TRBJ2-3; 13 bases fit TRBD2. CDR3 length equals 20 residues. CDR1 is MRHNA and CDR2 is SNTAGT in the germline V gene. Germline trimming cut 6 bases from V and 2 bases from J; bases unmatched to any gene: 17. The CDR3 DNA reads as TGTGCCAGCAGAACTGACGGACTAGCGGGGGTAGGGCCCTTCACAGATACGCAGTATTTT. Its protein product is CASRTDGLAGVGPFTDTQYF.

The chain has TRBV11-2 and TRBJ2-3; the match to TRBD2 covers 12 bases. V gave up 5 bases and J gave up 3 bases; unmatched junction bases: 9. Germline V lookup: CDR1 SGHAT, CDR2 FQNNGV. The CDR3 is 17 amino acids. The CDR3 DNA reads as TGTGCCAGCAGCCTGACTAGCGGGGGAGGACCAACAGATACGCAGTATTTT. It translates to CASSLTSGGGPTDTQYF. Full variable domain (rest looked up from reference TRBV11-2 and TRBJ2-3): EAGVAQSPRYKIIEKRQSVAFWCNPISGHATLYWYQQILGQGPKLLIQFQNNGVVDDSQLPKDRFSAERLKGVDSTLKIQPAKLEDSAVYLCASSLTSGGGPTDTQYFGPGTRLTVL.

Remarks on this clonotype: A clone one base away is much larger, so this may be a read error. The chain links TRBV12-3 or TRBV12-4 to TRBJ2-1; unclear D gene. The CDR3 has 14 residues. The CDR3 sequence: CASSLRVFYTEQFF. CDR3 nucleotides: TGTGCCAGCAGTTTACGGGTTTTCTACACTGAGCAGTTCTTC.

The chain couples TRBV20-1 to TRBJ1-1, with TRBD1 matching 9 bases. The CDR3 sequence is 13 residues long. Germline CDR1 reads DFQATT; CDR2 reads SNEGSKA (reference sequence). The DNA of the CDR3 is TGCGGGACAGGGTGGAAGTGGGGAACTGAAGCTTTCTTT. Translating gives CGTGWKWGTEAFF.

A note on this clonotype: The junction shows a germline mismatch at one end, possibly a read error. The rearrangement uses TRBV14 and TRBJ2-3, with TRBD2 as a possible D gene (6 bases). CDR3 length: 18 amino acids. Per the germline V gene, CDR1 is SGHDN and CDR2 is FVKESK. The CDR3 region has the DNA TGTGCCAGCAGCCAAGGTTTCAGCGGGCATGAAGACACATATACGCAGTATTTT. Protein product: CASSQGFSGHEDTYTQYF. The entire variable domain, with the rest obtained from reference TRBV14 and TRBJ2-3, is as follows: EAGVTQFPSHSVIEKGQTVTLRCDPISGHDNLYWYRRVMGKEIKFLLHFVKESKQDESGMPNNRFLAERTGGTYSTLKVQPAELEDSGVYFCASSQGFSGHEDTYTQYFGPGTRLTVL.

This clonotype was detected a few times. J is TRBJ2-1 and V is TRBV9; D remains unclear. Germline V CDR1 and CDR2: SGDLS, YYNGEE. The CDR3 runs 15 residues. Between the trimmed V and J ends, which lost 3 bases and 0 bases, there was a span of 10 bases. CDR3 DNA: TGTGCCAGCAGCGACCTGTCGAGCTCCTACAATGAGCAGTTCTTC. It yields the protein CASSDLSSSYNEQFF.

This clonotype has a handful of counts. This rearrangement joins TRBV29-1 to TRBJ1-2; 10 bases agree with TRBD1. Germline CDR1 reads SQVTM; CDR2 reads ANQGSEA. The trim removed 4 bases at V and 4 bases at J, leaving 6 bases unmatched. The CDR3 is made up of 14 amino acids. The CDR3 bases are TGCAGCGTTGGACAGGGGGCGTCAACCTATGGCTACACCTTC. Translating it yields CSVGQGASTYGYTF.

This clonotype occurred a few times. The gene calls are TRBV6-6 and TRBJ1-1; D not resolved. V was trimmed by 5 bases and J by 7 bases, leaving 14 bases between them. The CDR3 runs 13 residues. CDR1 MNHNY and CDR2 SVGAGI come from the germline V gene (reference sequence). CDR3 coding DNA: TGTGCCAGCAGTCCCGGAGGGATGGGTGAAGCTTTCTTT. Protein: CASSPGGMGEAFF.

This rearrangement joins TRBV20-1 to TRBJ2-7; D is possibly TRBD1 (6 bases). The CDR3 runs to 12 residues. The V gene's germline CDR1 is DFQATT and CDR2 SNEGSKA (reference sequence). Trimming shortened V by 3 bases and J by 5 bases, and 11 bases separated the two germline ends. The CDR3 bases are TGCAGTGCTAGTGCAAAGGGGGACGAGCAGTACTTC. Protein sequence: CSASAKGDEQYF.

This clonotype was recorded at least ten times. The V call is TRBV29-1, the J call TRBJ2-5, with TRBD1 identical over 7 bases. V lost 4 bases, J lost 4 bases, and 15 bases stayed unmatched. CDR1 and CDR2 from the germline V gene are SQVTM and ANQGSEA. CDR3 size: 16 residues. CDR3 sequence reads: CSVGGIGQVGGETQYF. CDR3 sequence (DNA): TGCAGCGTTGGCGGAATCGGACAGGTCGGAGGAGAGACCCAGTACTTC. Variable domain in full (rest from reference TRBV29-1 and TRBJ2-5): SAVISQKPSRDICQRGTSLTIQCQVDSQVTMMFWYRQQPGQSLTLIATANQGSEATYESGFVIDKFPISRPNLTFSTLTVSNMSPEDSSIYLCSVGGIGQVGGETQYFGPGTRLLVL.

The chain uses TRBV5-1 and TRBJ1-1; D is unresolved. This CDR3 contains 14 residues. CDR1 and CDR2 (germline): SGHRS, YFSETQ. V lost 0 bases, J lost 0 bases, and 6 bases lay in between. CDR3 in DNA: TGCGCCAGCAGCTTGGAGAGCATGAACACTGAAGCTTTCTTT. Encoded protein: CASSLESMNTEAFF.

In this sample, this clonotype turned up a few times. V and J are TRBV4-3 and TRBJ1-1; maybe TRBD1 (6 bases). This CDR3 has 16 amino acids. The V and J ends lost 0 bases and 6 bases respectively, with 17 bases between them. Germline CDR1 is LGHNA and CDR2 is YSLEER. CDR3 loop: CASSQDRRGGLAEAFF. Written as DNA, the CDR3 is TGCGCCAGCAGCCAAGATCGTAGGGGGGGGCTGGCTGAAGCTTTCTTT.

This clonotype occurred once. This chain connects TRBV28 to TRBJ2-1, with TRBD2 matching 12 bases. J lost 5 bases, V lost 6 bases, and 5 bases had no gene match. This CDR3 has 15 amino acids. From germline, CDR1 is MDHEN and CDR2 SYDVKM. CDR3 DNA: TGTGCCAGCAGCTTCGGGACTAGCGGGCACAATGAGCAGTTCTTC. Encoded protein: CASSFGTSGHNEQFF. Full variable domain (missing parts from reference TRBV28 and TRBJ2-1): DVKVTQSSRYLVKRTGEKVFLECVQDMDHENMFWYRQDPGLGLRLIYFSYDVKMKEKGDIPEGYSVSREKKERFSLILESASTNQTSMYLCASSFGTSGHNEQFFGPGTRLTVL.